The clone carrying this T cell receptor beta chain was seen just once. Original processing notes: Estimates of nucleated cell counts were drawn from the amplification of reference gene primers. Some clones are missing from TCRdb's copy, which holds only in-frame ones; the method was immunoSEQ multiplex PCR. Clonal size and the V and J genes are those of that table, whereas D and trimming came from the DNA. This table holds over 25,000 clones, more than 85% found once. These data belong to a study of blood T cell repertoires in COVID-19. In the study overall: T cells, B-cell-depleted T cells, or PBMCs supplied cDNA or gDNA.

The ends were cut back, 1 base at V and 7 bases at J, with 14 bases in the middle. This CDR3 is built from 15 residues. CDR1 is LGHDT, CDR2 YNNKEL, per germline (reference sequence). The sequence was collected from a human donor in a cohort sampled during active COVID-19. The donor label of this sample is uncertain. Source material: peripheral blood. This chain connects TRBV3-1 (or the pseudogene TRBV3-2) to TRBJ2-1; TRBD2 might be the D (6 bases). CDR3 loop: CASSQGLIAVNEQFF. The CDR3 DNA reads as TGTGCCAGCAGCCAAGGTTTGATAGCGGTGAATGAGCAGTTCTTC.